The 21 T cell receptor beta chains below all came from one sample that was sequenced in a study of T cell responses to AZD1222 COVID-19 vaccine. Method: immunoSEQ multiplex PCR; TCRdb's copy keeps in-frame clones and lacks some. The profile covers 26,000 or so clones, with around 86% appearing a single time and over 30% taken by the ten largest. This specimen was peripheral blood, taken 28 days after the second AZD1222 dose. All receptors come from an adult who received the AZD1222 COVID-19 vaccine.

The V call is TRBV9, the J call TRBJ1-2, with D hard to call. CDR3 length: 15 residues. Germline V CDR1 and CDR2: SGDLS, YYNGEE. The V end was cut by 0 bases, the J end by 1 base, with 10 bases between. CDR3 loop: CASSVDEGNNYGYTF. CDR3 nucleotide sequence: TGTGCCAGCAGCGTAGACGAGGGCAATAACTATGGCTACACCTTC.

The V gene is TRBV7-9, the J gene TRBJ2-7, with D possibly being TRBD1 (6 bases). With 5 bases removed from V and 0 bases from J, the gap between germline ends came to 17 bases. The CDR3 consists of 16 residues. Germline CDR1 and CDR2: SEHNR and FQNEAQ (reference sequence). CDR3 region: CASSHFGDTSSYEQYF. The CDR3 nucleotides are TGTGCCAGCAGCCACTTCGGGGACACAAGCTCCTACGAGCAGTACTTC.

This clone was seen a single time. The chain is built from TRBV19 and TRBJ1-3; 9 positions match TRBD1. This CDR3 spans 14 amino acids. V shed 6 bases and J 3 bases; nucleotides not matched to a gene: 3. The germline gives CDR1 LNHDA, CDR2 SQIVND (reference sequence). This CDR3 reads CASSRTGVGNTIYF. The CDR3 nucleotides are TGTGCCAGTAGCCGGACAGGGGTTGGAAACACCATATATTTT.

In this sample, this clone turned up once. V gene TRBV27 combines with J gene TRBJ2-7; perhaps TRBD1 as D (6 bases). The CDR3 contains 14 residues. CDR1 is MNHEY, CDR2 SMNVEV, per germline (reference sequence). The V gene lost 4 bases and the J gene lost 1 base, with 11 bases spanning the gap. CDR3 bases: TGTGCCAGCAGTTGGGTAGGGGGATCCTACGAGCAGTACTTC. It codes for CASSWVGGSYEQYF.

The chain links TRBV10-3 to TRBJ1-3; maybe TRBD1 (5 bases). The germline CDR1 and CDR2 sequences are ENHRY and SYGVKD. This CDR3 is 15 amino acids long. V was trimmed by 0 bases and J by 4 bases, leaving 10 bases between them. In nucleotides, the CDR3 is TGTGCCATCAGTGAGTCGGGGGGTTTCGGAAACACCATATATTTT. This sequence encodes CAISESGGFGNTIYF.

V is TRBV4-2 and J is TRBJ2-7; D gene unclear. CDR1 is LGHNA, CDR2 YNFKEQ, per germline. The CDR3 has 14 residues. V was trimmed by 0 bases and J by 3 bases, leaving 9 bases between them. The CDR3 bases are TGTGCCAGCAGCCAAGAGGGCCAGTTCTACGAGCAGTACTTC. Its protein product is CASSQEGQFYEQYF.

The rearrangement uses TRBV6-4 and TRBJ2-3, with 8 bases aligning to TRBD2. Germline CDR1 and CDR2: MRHNA and SNTAGT. The CDR3 is made up of 13 amino acids. With V trimmed by 8 bases and J by 1 base, 2 bases remained unmatched. CDR3 in amino acids: CASGSGGTDTQYF. For the CDR3, the DNA is TGTGCCAGCGGTAGCGGGGGCACAGATACGCAGTATTTT.

This clone was recorded only once. The chain carries TRBV7-6 and TRBJ2-1, with 7 bases identical to TRBD2. The CDR3 consists of 15 residues. Germline CDR1 is SGHVS and CDR2 is FNYEAQ. V shed 2 bases and J 9 bases; nucleotides not matched to a gene: 10. The CDR3 is CASSLMAGDPGEQFF. Here the CDR3 DNA reads TGTGCCAGCAGCTTAATGGCGGGGGATCCGGGTGAGCAGTTCTTC. The full variable domain, completed using reference TRBV7-6 and TRBJ2-1, is GAGVSQSPRYKVTKRGQDVALRCDPISGHVSLYWYRQALGQGPEFLTYFNYEAQQDKSGLPNDRFSAERPEGSISTLTIQRTEQRDSAMYRCASSLMAGDPGEQFFGPGTRLTVL.

V usage is TRBV28 and J usage is TRBJ1-6, with TRBD1 as a possible D gene (6 bases). From germline, CDR1 is MDHEN and CDR2 SYDVKM. There are 16 residues in the CDR3. V lost 6 bases, J lost 6 bases, and 18 bases lay in between. The CDR3 region has the DNA TGTGCCAGCAGCCCCCCGGGGGCCGGGAGTAATTCACCCCTCCACTTT. The encoded protein is CASSPPGAGSNSPLHF.

This chain joins TRBV27 and TRBJ1-5; 7 positions match TRBD1. This CDR3 region has 15 residues. The V gene end was trimmed by 2 bases and the J gene end by 3 bases; junction bases not matched to a gene: 4. Germline V gives CDR1 MNHEY, CDR2 SMNVEV (reference sequence). CDR3 region: CASSLGQDYNQPQHF. In nucleotides, the CDR3 is TGTGCCAGCAGTTTAGGACAGGATTACAATCAGCCCCAGCATTTT.

This clone came up once. The chain uses TRBV7-2 and TRBJ2-5, with D possibly TRBD1 on 5 matching bases. Germline CDR1 and CDR2: SGHTA and FQGNSA. Trimming removed 3 bases from V and 2 bases from J, with 7 bases in between. This CDR3 comprises 13 residues. CDR3 sequence reads: CASSFDRQETQYF. CDR3 sequence (DNA): TGTGCCAGCAGCTTTGACAGACAAGAGACCCAGTACTTC.

The chain has TRBV30 and TRBJ1-1, with 7 bases lining up with TRBD1. V gave up 2 bases and J gave up 2 bases; unmatched junction bases: 5. This CDR3 is built from 14 residues. The germline gives CDR1 GTSNPN, CDR2 SVGIG (reference sequence). The CDR3 nucleotides are TGTGCCTGGAGTCTCGGGACAGTTAACACTGAAGCTTTCTTT. This gives the protein CAWSLGTVNTEAFF.

This clone was counted between two and nine times. This chain connects TRBV6-2 or TRBV6-3 to TRBJ2-2; 9 nucleotides match TRBD1. CDR1 MNHEY and CDR2 SVGEGT come from the germline V gene. J was trimmed by 7 bases and V by 6 bases; bases with no gene match: 18. The CDR3 consists of 18 residues. CDR3 in amino acids: CASSPPPGQGKKDGELFF. The CDR3, as DNA: TGTGCCAGCAGCCCTCCCCCGGGACAGGGAAAAAAGGACGGGGAGCTGTTTTTT.

The chain recombines TRBV24-1 with TRBJ2-5; D tentatively reads TRBD1 or TRBD2 (5 bases each). Trimming shortened V by 0 bases and J by 4 bases, and 8 bases separated the two germline ends. The CDR3 is 14 amino acids. Germline V lookup: CDR1 KGHDR, CDR2 SFDVKD. The CDR3 nucleotides are TGTGCCACCAGTGATTTGCCGGGGCGAGAGACCCAGTACTTC. Amino acids: CATSDLPGRETQYF.

This chain joins TRBV2 and TRBJ2-7; TRBD2 matches 8 bases. With V trimmed by 5 bases and J by 3 bases, 6 bases remained unmatched. This CDR3 contains 14 residues. CDR1 SNHLY and CDR2 FYNNEI come from the germline V gene. CDR3 coding DNA: TGTGCCAGCAGTTCTAGCGGGCTCAACTACGAGCAGTACTTC. It codes for CASSSSGLNYEQYF.

The rearrangement uses TRBV6-2 or TRBV6-3 and TRBJ2-1, with 8 bases fitting TRBD2. CDR1 is MNHEY and CDR2 is SVGEGT in the germline V gene. The V and J ends lost 4 bases and 7 bases, in that order; junction bases with no gene match: 6. CDR3 length: 14 amino acids. The CDR3 bases are TGTGCCAGCAGTTTTGCGGGAGGAGTAAATGAGCAGTTCTTC. The encoded protein is CASSFAGGVNEQFF.

The rearrangement joins TRBV6-5 to TRBJ2-5, with 9 bases lining up with TRBD1. The germline V gene encodes CDR1 MNHEY and CDR2 SVGAGI. The CDR3 sequence is 13 residues long. The V segment lost 11 bases and the J segment 1 base; nucleotides outside the gene matches: 5. The CDR3 DNA reads TGTGCCTTTGGGACAGGGAGCCAAGAGACCCAGTACTTC. It yields the protein CAFGTGSQETQYF.

The chain uses TRBV15 and TRBJ2-7; unclear D gene. Germline V gene data show CDR1 as LNHNV and CDR2 as YYDKDF (reference sequence). The V end lost 0 bases, the J end lost 3 bases, and 12 bases lay between the germline ends. This CDR3 is 15 amino acids long. The CDR3 DNA is TGTGCCACCAGCAGAGAGAGTCTTCCCCACTACGAGCAGTACTTC. Amino acid sequence: CATSRESLPHYEQYF.

The chain employs TRBV7-9 and TRBJ2-1, with a weak D call TRBD2 (6 bases). Germline lookup yields CDR1 SEHNR and CDR2 FQNEAQ (reference sequence). V lost 5 bases and J lost 8, with 16 bases in between. The CDR3 is made up of 14 amino acids. The CDR3 nucleotides are TGTGCCAGCAGCCCCCCGACCACGGGAGATGAGCAGTTCTTC. Its translation: CASSPPTTGDEQFF.

The chain carries TRBV5-6 and TRBJ2-3; 11 bases fit TRBD2. Germline V gene lookup returns CDR1 SGHDT and CDR2 YYEEEE. V lost 1 base and J lost 5; bases outside the gene matches: 3. The CDR3 length is 15 residues. Here the CDR3 reads CASSLLAGGLDTQYF. DNA of the CDR3: TGTGCCAGCAGCTTGCTAGCGGGGGGATTAGATACGCAGTATTTT.

The rearrangement links TRBV4-1 to TRBJ2-1; D call uncertain. Trimming removed 1 base from V and 2 bases from J, with 9 bases in between. The CDR3 spans 15 residues. Germline CDR1 reads MGHRA; CDR2 reads YSYEKL. This chain's CDR3 is CASSQGRLTYNEQFF. The CDR3 DNA reads TGCGCCAGCAGCCAAGGCCGTCTAACCTACAATGAGCAGTTCTTC.